The source of this T cell receptor beta chain is a study of shared clonotypes between healthy human individuals. Whole-study findings and limits: With a handful of donors compared, 4% to 5.5% of naive CD4 clonotypes were shared.

Using immunoSEQ multiplex PCR, the repertoire was profiled, and TCRdb retains in-frame clones only, with some absent. This sample yields 2 million to 2.5 million clones, of which approximately 96% are seen a single time; around 0.13% belongs to the top ten. About this clone: The antigen is unknown.

The source of this sequence is a man aged 18 to 29 in good health. The sample comprised naive CD4+ T cells sorted from blood. Specified subset: CD45RA+ positively selected.

This chain's CDR3 is CAWGTASYEQYF. In DNA, the CDR3 is TGTGCCTGGGGGACAGCCTCCTACGAGCAGTACTTC. V is TRBV30 and J is TRBJ2-7; 7 nucleotides match TRBD1. The germline V gene has CDR1 GTSNPN and CDR2 SVGIG (reference sequence). The V segment lost 5 bases and the J segment 0 bases; nucleotides outside the gene matches: 1. This CDR3 comprises 12 residues. The full variable domain, its missing parts supplied by reference TRBV30 and TRBJ2-7, is SQTIHQWPATLVQPVGSPLSLECTVEGTSNPNLYWYRQAAGRGLQLLFYSVGIGQISSEVPQNLSASRPQDRQFILSSKKLLLSDSGFYLCAWGTASYEQYFGPGTRLTVT.